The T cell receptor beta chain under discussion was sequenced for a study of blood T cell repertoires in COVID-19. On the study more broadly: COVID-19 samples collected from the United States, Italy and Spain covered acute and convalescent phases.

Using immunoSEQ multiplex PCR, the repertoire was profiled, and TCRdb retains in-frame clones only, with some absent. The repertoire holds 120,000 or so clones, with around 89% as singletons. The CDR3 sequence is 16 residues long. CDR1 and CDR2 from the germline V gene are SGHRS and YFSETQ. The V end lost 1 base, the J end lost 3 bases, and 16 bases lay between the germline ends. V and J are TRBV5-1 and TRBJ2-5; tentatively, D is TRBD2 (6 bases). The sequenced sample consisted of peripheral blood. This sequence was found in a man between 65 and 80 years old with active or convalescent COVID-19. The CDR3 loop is CASSLRPGDGEETQYF. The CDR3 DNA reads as TGCGCCAGCAGCTTGCGGCCGGGAGATGGAGAAGAGACCCAGTACTTC. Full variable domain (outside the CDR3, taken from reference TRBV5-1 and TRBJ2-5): KAGVTQTPRYLIKTRGQQVTLSCSPISGHRSVSWYQQTPGQGLQFLFEYFSETQRNKGNFPGRFSGRQFSNSRSEMNVSTLELGDSALYLCASSLRPGDGEETQYFGPGTRLLVL.